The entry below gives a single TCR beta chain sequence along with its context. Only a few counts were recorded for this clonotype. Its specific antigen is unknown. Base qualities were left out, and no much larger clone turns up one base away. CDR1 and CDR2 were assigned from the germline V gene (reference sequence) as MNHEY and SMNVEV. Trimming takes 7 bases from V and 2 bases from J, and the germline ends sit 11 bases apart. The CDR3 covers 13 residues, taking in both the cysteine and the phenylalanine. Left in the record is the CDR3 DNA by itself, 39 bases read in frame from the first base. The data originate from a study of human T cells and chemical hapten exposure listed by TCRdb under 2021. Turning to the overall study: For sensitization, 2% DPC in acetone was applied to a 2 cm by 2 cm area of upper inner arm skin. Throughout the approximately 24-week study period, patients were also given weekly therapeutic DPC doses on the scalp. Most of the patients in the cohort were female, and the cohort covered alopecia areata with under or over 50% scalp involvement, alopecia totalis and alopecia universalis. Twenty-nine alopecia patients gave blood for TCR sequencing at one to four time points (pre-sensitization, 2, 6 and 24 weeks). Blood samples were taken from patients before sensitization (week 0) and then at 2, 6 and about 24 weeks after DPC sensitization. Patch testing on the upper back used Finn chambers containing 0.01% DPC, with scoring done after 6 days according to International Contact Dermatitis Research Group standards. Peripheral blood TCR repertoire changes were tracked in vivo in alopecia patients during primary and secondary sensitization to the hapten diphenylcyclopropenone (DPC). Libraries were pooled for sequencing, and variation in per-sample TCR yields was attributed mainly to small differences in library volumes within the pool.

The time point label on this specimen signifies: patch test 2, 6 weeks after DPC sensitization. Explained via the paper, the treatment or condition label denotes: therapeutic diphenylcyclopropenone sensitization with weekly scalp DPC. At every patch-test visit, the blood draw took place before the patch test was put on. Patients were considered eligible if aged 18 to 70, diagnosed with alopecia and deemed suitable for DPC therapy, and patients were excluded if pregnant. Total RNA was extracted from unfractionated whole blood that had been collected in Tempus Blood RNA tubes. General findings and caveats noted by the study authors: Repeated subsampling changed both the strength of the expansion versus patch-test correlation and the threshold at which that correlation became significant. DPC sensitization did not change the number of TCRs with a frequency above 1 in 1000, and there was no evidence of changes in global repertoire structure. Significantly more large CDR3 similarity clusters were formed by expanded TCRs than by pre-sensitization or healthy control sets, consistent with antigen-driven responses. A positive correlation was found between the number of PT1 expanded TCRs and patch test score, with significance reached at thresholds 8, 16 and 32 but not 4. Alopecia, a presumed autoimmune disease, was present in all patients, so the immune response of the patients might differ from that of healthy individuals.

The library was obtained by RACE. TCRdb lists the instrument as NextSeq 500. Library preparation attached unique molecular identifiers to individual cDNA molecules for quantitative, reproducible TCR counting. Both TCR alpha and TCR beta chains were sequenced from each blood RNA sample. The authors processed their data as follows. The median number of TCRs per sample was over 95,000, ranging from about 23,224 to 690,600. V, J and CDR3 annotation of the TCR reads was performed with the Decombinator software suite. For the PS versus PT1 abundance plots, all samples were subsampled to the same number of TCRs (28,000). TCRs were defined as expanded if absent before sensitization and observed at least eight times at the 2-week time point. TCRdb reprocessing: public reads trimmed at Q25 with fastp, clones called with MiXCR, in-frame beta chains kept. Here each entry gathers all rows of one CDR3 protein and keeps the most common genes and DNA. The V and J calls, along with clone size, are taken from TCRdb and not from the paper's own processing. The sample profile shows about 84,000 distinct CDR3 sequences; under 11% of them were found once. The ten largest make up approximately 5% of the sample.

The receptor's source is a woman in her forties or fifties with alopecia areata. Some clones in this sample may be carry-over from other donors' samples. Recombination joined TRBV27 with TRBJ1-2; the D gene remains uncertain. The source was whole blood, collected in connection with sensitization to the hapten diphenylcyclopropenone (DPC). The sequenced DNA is TGTGCCAGCATGCCTAGAGGCAACTATGGCTACACCTTC. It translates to CASMPRGNYGYTF.